This T cell receptor beta chain was identified during a study of T cells after yellow fever vaccination (dated by TCRdb to about 2019). In the study overall: The SMART-Seq v4 Ultra Low Input RNA kit was used to prepare libraries from fractions with low cell numbers. To track T-cell clones before and after primary and booster YFV17D yellow fever vaccination, bulk TCR alpha and beta repertoires were sequenced longitudinally. Two healthy male donors made up the cohort, one aged 18 to 30 years and the other aged 30 to 40 years. Blood samples were taken at several timepoints before and after primary and secondary immunization, and bulk PBMC replicates and cell subsets were isolated. Beyond this particular receptor, the publication reports: The study included only a couple of donors, which limits how far the findings can be generalized. A small share of clonotypes occurred in both CD4 and CD8 compartments, likely arising from convergent recombination. FACS-sorted repertoires could contain abundant contaminating clonotypes from the bulk population, so computational filtering was required. After the booster, most clones that had expanded after primary vaccination were detected again (around 96% of CD4 and more than 85% of CD8), suggesting broad maintenance of memory. The secondary T-cell response was weaker than the primary response but faster, peaking on day 5 instead of day 15.

The sample's treatment or condition label is to be understood as: live attenuated yellow fever vaccine strain. At each blood-draw timepoint, two biological replicates of bulk PBMCs were obtained. A standard Ficoll-Paque protocol was used to isolate PBMCs from peripheral blood. RNA was extracted with TriZol from bulk PBMCs, CD4 and CD8 fractions, and dextramer-positive and dextramer-negative fractions. Based on the germline V gene, the CDR1 and CDR2 sequences are LGHNA and YSLEER. V and J are truncated by 1 base and 0 bases respectively, leaving an intervening sequence of 16 bases. CDR3 length: 19 amino acids, cysteine to phenylalanine. Only the CDR3 region is kept as DNA, spanning 57 bases read in frame from base 1. The sample was run on an Illumina NovaSeq 6000. TCR cDNA was made using 5'RACE template switching, a step that added a universal primer site and unique molecular identifiers. cDNA synthesis was primed from both the TCR alpha and TCR beta constant segments. Library amplification involved two PCR steps, and the second step added sample barcodes and sequencing adapters. Sequencing of libraries was done on Illumina HiSeq 2500 (2x100 bp) or NovaSeq (2x150 bp). Processing in the source paper ran as follows. Reads were demultiplexed and collapsed into UMI consensus sequences with MIGEC, and V(D)J alignment was performed with MiXCR. Vaccine-responding clonotypes were identified with edgeR using replicate PBMC samples, with FDR below 0.01 and a log2 fold change above 5 up to day 15 being required. Each bulk clonotype was labeled CD4 or CD8 based on which sequenced repertoire, CD4 or CD8, contained the clonotype at higher abundance. The public sequencing data were trimmed at Q25 with fastp and processed into clonotypes with MiXCR by TCRdb, which kept only in-frame beta chains. Under each unique CDR3 protein, matching rows form one entry showing the most common genes and DNA. These V and J calls rely on TCRdb rather than the paper's analysis. The sample records over 300,000 distinct CDR3 sequences, approximately 4% of which are singletons. In total, the top ten clones hold roughly 24% of the sample.

This clonotype appeared many times. Its antigen remains undetermined. Within one base of it there is no much larger clone, and no base qualities were kept. The sample here was PBMCs, taken 5 days after the yellow fever booster vaccination. The sequence came from a man aged 18 to 30 who received the YFV17D yellow fever vaccine. This receptor chain uses TRBV4-3 and TRBJ2-6, and perhaps TRBD1 as D gene, on 6 matching bases. CDR3 protein: CASSQAPTGMSSGANVLTF. In nucleotide form, the sequence is TGCGCCAGCAGCCAAGCCCCAACAGGGATGAGCTCTGGGGCCAACGTCCTGACTTTC.